This T cell receptor beta chain was sequenced in a study of shared clonotypes between healthy human individuals. It was CD45RO-negative cells, positively selected for CCR7, that made up naive CD8 cells, with terminally differentiated effector memory CD45RA+ cells excluded. In this sample, this clone turned up once. The assay was immunoSEQ multiplex PCR, and TCRdb's table has in-frame clones only and misses some. The sample lists around 1,900,000 clones; around 93% were seen once. Germline V gives CDR1 LGHNA, CDR2 YSLEER. V trimming: 3 bases; J trimming: 8 bases; junction bases outside the gene matches: 10. CDR3 length: 16 amino acids.

The source of this sequence is a man younger than 30 in good health. Some clones in this sample may be carry-over from other donors' samples. The chain couples TRBV4-3 to TRBJ1-3; 10 nucleotides align to TRBD1. The specimen sequenced was naive CD8+ T cells from PBMCs. The CDR3 DNA reads as TGCGCCAGCAGCCAGGCAGAGGACAGGGGGTTGCACACCATATATTTT. Protein: CASSQAEDRGLHTIYF.